This T cell receptor (beta chain) was observed in a study of tumor-infiltrating lymphocytes in primary liver carcinoma. Study context: Men as well as women, aged 30 to 69 years, made up the patients. Every sample contained roughly 3.5 to 8 million productive TCRbeta reads, and these numbers were similar from one tissue type to another.

CDR1 is MNHEY and CDR2 is SVGAGI in the germline V gene. This CDR3 has 15 amino acids. On this clonotype: The antigen is undetermined. At one of its ends the junction is not consistent with the germline gene, which may arise from a read error.

Study-wide points: Among the pair types, tumor region pairs showed more overlap than tumor-adjacent and tumor-blood pairs.

The input was about 500 ng total RNA; TCR beta cDNA was made from it with a constant-region primer. Three nested multiplex PCR rounds, a slightly modified ARM-PCR method, built the TCR beta libraries. It was with TRBV1-TRBV30 forward primers and a C-beta reverse primer that the first two PCR rounds were run, at approximately 10 cycles each. TCRdb re-derived calls from the multiplex PCR reads in MiXCR, one entry per CDR3 protein. The sample gives approximately 45,000 distinct CDR3 sequences, about three quarters of which show up once; 15% to 20% is in the top ten. Co-extraction of both nucleic acids (RNA and DNA) used about 19-33 mg of unsorted bulk tissue. Donors were untreated and chronically infected with HBV.

This chain uses TRBV6-5 with TRBJ1-2; the D gene is possibly TRBD1 (6 bases). Sequenced sample: liver tumor tissue from sampling region 2. Subset given: tumor region T2, inferior pole. The sequence derives from a man aged 35 to 55 with primary liver carcinoma and hepatitis B virus infection. The CDR3 nucleotides are TGTGTCAGCAGCCCACAGGGAACCGCTAACTATGACTACACCTTC. Translation: CVSSPQGTANYDYTF.